This TCR beta chain is from a study of immune evolution from preneoplasia to lung adenocarcinoma. Overall study: HLA loss of heterozygosity: roughly 6.6% AIS, about 15% MIA, about 30% ADC, none AAH.

Resections took place in Japan or China from about 2014 to 2018. As for this clone: Its antigen is not identified.

General study points: Clonality was highest in normal lung, lower in later-stage lesions apparently.

Germline V CDR1 and CDR2: LGHNA, YSLEER. The CDR3 runs 14 residues. V was cut by 2 bases and J by 0 bases, with 7 bases left in between. Assay: immunoSEQ multiplex PCR; the TCRdb copy retains only in-frame clones and omits some. The table lists about 26,000 clones, 74% of them singletons, with 5.5% to 6% in the top ten. The source of this sequence is a person between 55 and 69 years old with invasive lung adenocarcinoma. Some clones in this sample may be carry-over from other donors' samples. Sequencing used FFPE invasive lung adenocarcinoma tissue. The rearrangement joins TRBV4-3 to TRBJ1-1, with D possibly TRBD1 on 5 matching bases. CDR3 bases: TGCGCCAGCAGCCAACAGGGCCTGAACACTGAAGCTTTCTTT. It encodes CASSQQGLNTEAFF.